This T cell receptor (beta chain) came from a study of blood T cell repertoires in COVID-19 (dated by TCRdb to 2018 to 2020). Looking at the study overall: The collaborator samples originated in the United States, Italy and Spain and spanned the acute and convalescent phases of COVID-19. The material from the prospective study consisted of cDNA or gDNA derived from T cells, B-cell-depleted T cells, or PBMCs. Subjects who had been exposed to COVID-19, were actively infected with it, or had recovered from it provided the deeply sampled blood TCRbeta repertoires that made up the dataset. A freely available public database, intended as a resource for researchers studying the immune response to SARS-CoV-2, is where the repertoires were released. Samples came from the ongoing ImmuneRACE study (first 160 participants) plus 1,254 subjects from 6 global collaborators. Nearly every sample came with metadata listing a de-identified subject ID, COVID-19 status, age in years and sex. HLA class I and class II types, where available, came from metadata supplied by the sample provider rather than from assay-based typing. General conclusions and limits of the study: Clinical and demographic metadata were provided uncurated, with the amount varying by source and participant.

Relative to germline, V is 4 bases shorter and J is 2 bases shorter, with 13 bases between their ends. Measured from the cysteine to the phenylalanine, the CDR3 is 14 residues long. Here the CDR3 DNA is all that survives: 42 bases in frame from base 1. Based on the germline V gene, the CDR1 and CDR2 sequences are SGDLS and YYNGEE. Turning to this clone: The specificity of this receptor is unknown. Per-nucleotide qualities are absent, and no much larger clonotype sits a single base away.

TCRbeta CDR3 regions were amplified from genomic DNA by means of the immunoSEQ Assay, a bias-controlled multiplex PCR. As for the authors' bioinformatics: The number of nucleated cells in each sample was estimated from the amplification of reference gene primers within the assay. To quantify the absolute abundance of each unique TCRbeta CDR3 rearrangement, sequence reads were collapsed and filtered. For each sample, productive Simpson clonality was calculated by taking the square root of Simpson's diversity index across productive rearrangements. TCRdb holds this immuneACCESS table with in-frame rearrangements only. Some clones are missing; in checked studies, unresolved V genes explain under half, and the rest has no known cause. That table is the source of V, J and clone size, and D and trimming were worked out from the DNA. For this sample there are roughly 300,000 clones; about 82% appear just once. In total, the top ten clones hold more than 6% of the sample.

Each collaborating institution followed its own protocols to collect whole blood in K2EDTA tubes. For TCRbeta analysis, collaborators shipped samples as frozen whole blood, isolated PBMCs, or DNA extracted from either of those sample types. Sequenced: peripheral blood. The rearranged segments are TRBV9 and TRBJ2-7; tentative D gene TRBD2, with 5 bases matching. The sequence came from a human donor in a cohort sampled during active COVID-19. The CDR3 has the sequence CASSLLATTYEQYF. Read as DNA, the sequence is TGTGCCAGCAGCCTCCTAGCTACGACCTACGAGCAGTACTTC.